The next 32 T cell receptor beta chains were all read from a single sample in a study of T cell clonality in common variable immunodeficiency. The study's findings and limits: In common variable immunodeficiency, TCR beta chains reportedly carried fewer deletions and N-nucleotide insertions.

These receptors have no identified antigens. Produced via immunoSEQ multiplex PCR; TCRdb's table is partial and in-frame only. The counts give some 42,000 clones, none of them seen only once; roughly 6% is held by the top ten. Sample: peripheral blood mononuclear cells. These receptors came from a human donor with common variable immunodeficiency.

Of note for this clone: Read sequence stops 3 residues before the CDR3 end, and the germline J gene provides the missing end. The chain links TRBV19 to TRBJ1-1, with 7 bases lining up with TRBD1. This CDR3 is built from 14 residues. The germline V gene has CDR1 LNHDA and CDR2 SQIVND (reference sequence). J gave up 2 bases and V 6 bases, and 6 bases lay outside the gene matches. The sequenced CDR3 bases are TGTGCCAGTAGGCGGGACAGTTCAAACACTGAA. It codes for CASRRDSSNTE. Given in full, the CDR3 is CASRRDSSNTEAFF.

At least ten counts were recorded for this clone. The CDR3 end is not reached by the read, which stops 3 residues before it; the germline J gene fills it in. V usage is TRBV18 and J usage is TRBJ2-1; 8 nucleotides match TRBD1. V shed 2 bases and J 3 bases; nucleotides not matched to a gene: 3. The CDR3 is 15 residues long. Looked up from germline, CDR1 is KGHSH and CDR2 is LQKENI. The CDR3 bases that were read are TGTGCCAGCTCACCAGGACAGGGCAGCTACAATGAG. Its translation: CASSPGQGSYNE. The full-length CDR3 reads as CASSPGQGSYNEQFF.

This clone was recorded many times. The read is 3 residues too short to cover the CDR3 end, so that end is filled in from the germline J gene. V usage is TRBV29-1 and J usage is TRBJ2-1, with 7 bases identical to TRBD2. V trimming: 4 bases; J trimming: 5 bases; junction bases outside the gene matches: 8. Germline lookup yields CDR1 SQVTM and CDR2 ANQGSEA. There are 14 residues in the CDR3. The sequenced CDR3 bases are TGCAGCGTTGTCCTGGCGGGAGTCGACAATGAG. Residues: CSVVLAGVDNE. The CDR3 as a whole reads CSVVLAGVDNEQFF.

This clone was observed a handful of times. The read falls 3 residues short of the CDR3 end, and the missing part is taken from the germline J gene. The V call is TRBV2, the J call TRBJ2-2, with TRBD2 matching 13 bases. With 4 bases clipped from V and 5 bases from J, the junction kept 7 bases outside the gene matches. CDR1 is SNHLY and CDR2 is FYNNEI in the germline V gene. This CDR3 is built from 17 residues. The CDR3 DNA, read in part, is TGTGCCAGCAGTGGTACTAGCGGGAGGGAGAGGACCGGGGAG. It encodes CASSGTSGRERTGE. The whole CDR3 is CASSGTSGRERTGELFF.

This clone has just a few counts. Read coverage stops 3 residues before the CDR3 terminus; the germline J gene supplies the remainder. This chain joins TRBV30 and TRBJ1-3; D is unresolved. V was cut by 2 bases and J by 0 bases, with 5 bases left in between. Looked up from germline, CDR1 is GTSNPN and CDR2 is SVGIG (reference sequence). This CDR3 is 13 amino acids long. CDR3 sequence reads: CAWSSGSGNTIYF. The covered CDR3 bases are TGTGCCTGGAGTTCCGGCTCTGGAAACACC.

This clone was detected a few times. Coverage ceases 3 residues before the CDR3 finishes, and the germline J gene fills in the end. The rearrangement joins TRBV19 to TRBJ2-1; D possibly corresponds to TRBD1 (6 bases). Germline V gene sequence: CDR1 LNHDA, CDR2 SQIVND (reference sequence). The CDR3 is 16 amino acids. Between the trimmed V and J ends, which lost 1 base and 7 bases, there was a span of 17 bases. CDR3: CASSIGGSGETNEQFF. The covered CDR3 bases are TGTGCCAGTAGTATAGGGGGCTCAGGGGAGACAAATGAG.

This clone has just a few counts. The CDR3 end lies 3 residues beyond the end of the read and is filled in from the germline J gene. This chain connects TRBV7-3 to TRBJ1-6, with TRBD1 identical over 7 bases. Germline assignment: CDR1 SGHTA and CDR2 FQGTGA. J was trimmed by 7 bases and V by 5 bases; bases with no gene match: 5. The CDR3 has 14 residues. The CDR3 sequence: CASSPGTANSPLHF. The part of the CDR3 DNA that was read is TGTGCCAGCAGCCCCGGGACAGCCAATTCACCC.

In regard to this clone: The read finishes 3 residues shy of the CDR3 end, and the germline J gene is used to complete it. The chain is built from TRBV30 and TRBJ1-2; D ambiguous. Germline CDR1 reads GTSNPN; CDR2 reads SVGIG (reference sequence). Trimming left V 2 bases short and J 7 bases short, with 8 bases between. CDR3 length equals 11 residues. The DNA read from the CDR3 is TGTGCCTGGAGTTCCTCCGGTGGC. It is translated as CAWSSSGG. The full CDR3 is CAWSSSGGYTF.

This clone appeared a few times. From the germline J gene comes the end of the CDR3, since the read stops 3 residues before it. V is TRBV5-1 and J is TRBJ1-2, with a weak D call TRBD1 (5 bases). The CDR3 length is 15 residues. The germline CDR1 and CDR2 sequences are SGHRS and YFSETQ. Trimming removed 0 bases at V and 4 bases at J, with 13 bases between. Incomplete CDR3 DNA: TGCGCCAGCAGCTTGGCCCAAGGGGTTATCTATGGC. Translation: CASSLAQGVIYG. The entire CDR3 protein reads CASSLAQGVIYGYTF. Complete variable domain (other parts from reference TRBV5-1 and TRBJ1-2): KAGVTQTPRYLIKTRGQQVTLSCSPISGHRSVSWYQQTPGQGLQFLFEYFSETQRNKGNFPGRFSGRQFSNSRSEMNVSTLELGDSALYLCASSLAQGVIYGYTFGSGTRLTVV.

This clone was picked up many times. The read finishes 3 residues shy of the CDR3 end, and the germline J gene is used to complete it. The genes are TRBV29-1 and TRBJ1-6; 9 bases are a match to TRBD1. Germline V gene sequence: CDR1 SQVTM, CDR2 ANQGSEA. This CDR3 has 13 amino acids. The ends lost 4 bases at V and 6 bases at J; junction bases unmatched: 1. The CDR3 here is CSVGDRVNSPLHF. The sequenced part of the CDR3 DNA is TGCAGCGTTGGGGACAGGGTTAATTCACCC.

The sample holds many counts of this clone. Read data end 3 residues before the CDR3 end; the end is taken from the germline J gene. This sequence joins TRBV5-1 and TRBJ1-3; TRBD1 agrees at 10 bases. The CDR3 length is 18 residues. Germline V gene lookup returns CDR1 SGHRS and CDR2 YFSETQ. V was clipped by 0 bases and J by 4 bases; unmatched bases: 10. CDR3 DNA (partial): TGCGCCAGCAGCTTGGCCCTGACAGGGGGCCTGTCCGGAAACACC. Amino acid sequence: CASSLALTGGLSGNT. The entire CDR3 sequence reads CASSLALTGGLSGNTIYF.

A remark on this clone: The read terminates 3 residues before the CDR3 end, so the remaining end is supplied by the germline J gene. The chain recombines TRBV13 with TRBJ2-5, with TRBD2 matching over 12 bases. The CDR3 has 15 residues. Germline V gene sequence: CDR1 PRHDT, CDR2 FYEKMQ (reference sequence). V shed 4 bases, J shed 5 bases, and the junction held 5 bases outside the gene matches. Partial CDR3 DNA: TGTGCCAGCAGCTCTAGCGGGGGGGCCGGGGAGACC. Translation gives CASSSSGGAGET. The whole CDR3 protein is CASSSSGGAGETQYF.

This clone occurred many times. The read stops 3 residues short of the end of the CDR3; the missing end is completed from the germline J gene. The chain combines TRBV2 with TRBJ2-7; tentative D call: TRBD1 (5 bases). This CDR3 spans 12 amino acids. Trimming removed 11 bases at V and 0 bases at J, with 11 bases between. The germline V gene encodes CDR1 SNHLY and CDR2 FYNNEI. CDR3 DNA, as far as it was read: TGTGCCTCCCAGACAGACTCCTACGAG. This encodes CASQTDSYE. The whole CDR3 protein is CASQTDSYEQYF.

This clone was observed at least ten times. The read halts 3 residues ahead of the CDR3 end, with the missing end drawn from the germline J gene. This chain links TRBV6-4 with TRBJ1-1; D remains ambiguous. Per germline, CDR1 MRHNA and CDR2 SNTAGT. Trimming took off 0 bases at V and 1 base at J, with 6 bases between the two ends. The CDR3 is 14 amino acids. This CDR3 reads CASSDSRGNTEAFF. Partial CDR3 DNA: TGTGCCAGCAGTGACTCGCGGGGGAACACTGAA.

This clone was detected only a few times. The read gets to within 3 residues of the CDR3 end, and the germline J gene fills in the rest. The chain uses TRBV2 and TRBJ1-3; TRBD1 matches 10 bases. CDR1 and CDR2 (germline): SNHLY, FYNNEI. This CDR3 is 15 amino acids long. Germline trimming cut 4 bases from V and 2 bases from J; bases unmatched to any gene: 2. This CDR3 is CASSADRGAGNTIYF. The CDR3 bases that were read are TGTGCCAGCAGTGCGGACAGGGGGGCTGGAAACACC.

This clone was detected only a few times. The read terminates 3 residues ahead of where the CDR3 ends, so the germline J gene completes it. This chain joins TRBV18 and TRBJ2-5; perhaps D is TRBD1 or TRBD2 (5 bases each). The CDR3 is 13 amino acids. CDR1 and CDR2 from the germline V gene are KGHSH and LQKENI. Between the trimmed V and J ends, which lost 1 base and 5 bases, there was a span of 8 bases. CDR3 DNA, as far as it was read: TGTGCCAGCTCACCACTAGGGGAGGAGACC. Protein product: CASSPLGEET. The entire CDR3 protein is CASSPLGEETQYF.

The sequenced CDR3 bases are TGTGCCAGCAGCTTAGGTAGGAGCGGAGGCACAGATACG. This gives the protein CASSLGRSGGTDT. The whole CDR3 sequence is CASSLGRSGGTDTQYF. The chain is built from TRBV7-6 and TRBJ2-3, with D possibly being TRBD2 (5 bases). The read ends 3 residues shy of where the CDR3 ends; the end is completed using the germline J gene. The ends were cut back, 1 base at V and 1 base at J, with 12 bases in the middle. Germline V gives CDR1 SGHVS, CDR2 FNYEAQ. There are 16 residues in the CDR3.

This clone was counted at least ten times. The sequenced CDR3 bases are TGTGCCAGCAGCCTGGACAGGGGGGGCTTGCCC. Translating it yields CASSLDRGGLP. The full-length CDR3 reads as CASSLDRGGLPQHF. The chain uses TRBV7-2 and TRBJ1-5; TRBD1 matches at 10 bases. The observed sequence ends 3 residues before the CDR3 terminus, with the missing tail filled in from the germline J gene. The CDR3 totals 14 residues. Germline CDR1 reads SGHTA; CDR2 reads FQGNSA. The ends lost 5 bases at V and 9 bases at J; junction bases unmatched: 7.

Incomplete CDR3 DNA: TGCAGTGCAGCAGGGAGGGGTTATGTCTACAATGAG. Its translation is CSAAGRGYVYNE. Given in full, the CDR3 is CSAAGRGYVYNEQFF. V is TRBV20-1 and J is TRBJ2-1; 7 nucleotides agree with TRBD2. Read data end 3 residues before the CDR3 end; the end is taken from the germline J gene. Per the germline V gene, CDR1 is DFQATT and CDR2 is SNEGSKA (reference sequence). This CDR3 region has 15 residues. The J segment lost 3 bases and the V segment lost 6 bases, leaving 11 bases of the junction unmatched.

This clone was observed at least ten times. One end of the junction is discordant with germline, which a read error may explain. The sequence runs out 3 residues before the end of the CDR3; the remainder is reconstructed from the germline J gene. This chain connects TRBV28 to TRBJ2-1; no firm D call. Germline V gene sequence: CDR1 MDHEN, CDR2 SYDVKM. The length of the CDR3 is 14 residues. The CDR3 bases that were read are TGTGCCAGCAGTTTATGGGGCTCCCACAATGAG. Its protein product is CASSLWGSHNE. The whole CDR3 sequence is CASSLWGSHNEQFF.

This clone showed up many times. The read halts 3 residues ahead of the CDR3 end, with the missing end drawn from the germline J gene. V and J are TRBV12-3 or TRBV12-4 and TRBJ2-7; 9 bases are a match to TRBD1. This CDR3 has 19 amino acids. Trimming cost V 6 bases and J 0 bases; bases outside gene matches: 18. The CDR3 loop is CASRLPNRDRGCLSYEQYF. The covered CDR3 bases are TGTGCCAGCAGATTACCAAACCGTGACAGGGGGTGCCTCTCCTACGAG.

This clone was recorded many times. With the read ending 3 residues before the CDR3 end, the germline J gene is used to fill in that end. The chain joins TRBV7-8 to TRBJ2-7, with D possibly being TRBD2 (6 bases). V was trimmed by 1 base and J by 1 base, leaving 14 bases between them. CDR1 and CDR2 (germline): SGHVS, FQNEAQ. CDR3 length: 16 amino acids. This chain's CDR3 is CASSLELPGGSYEQYF. Incomplete CDR3 DNA: TGTGCCAGCAGCTTAGAGCTCCCTGGGGGGTCCTACGAG. The full variable domain, completed using reference TRBV7-8 and TRBJ2-7, is GAGVSQSPRYKVAKRGQDVALRCDPISGHVSLFWYQQALGQGPEFLTYFQNEAQLDKSGLPSDRFFAERPEGSVSTLKIQRTQQEDSAVYLCASSLELPGGSYEQYFGPGTRLTVT.

At least ten counts were recorded for this clone. The DNA ends 3 residues before the CDR3 does, and the rest of the CDR3 is filled in from the germline J gene. This sequence joins TRBV20-1 and TRBJ2-3, with TRBD1 as a possible D gene (5 bases). V dropped 6 bases and J dropped 0 bases, with 13 bases sitting between them. The CDR3 consists of 14 residues. Per germline, CDR1 DFQATT and CDR2 SNEGSKA (reference sequence). CDR3 bases read: TGCAGTGCCCCCCGGACAACTAGCACAGATACG. Protein product: CSAPRTTSTDT. The complete CDR3 reads CSAPRTTSTDTQYF.

Comment on this clone: Read sequence stops 3 residues before the CDR3 end, and the germline J gene provides the missing end. The chain carries TRBV13 and TRBJ2-3; 11 positions agree with TRBD2. Germline loops: CDR1 PRHDT, CDR2 FYEKMQ (reference sequence). Trimming took 5 bases from V and 0 from J; bases not matched to a gene: 4. The CDR3 spans 16 residues. CDR3 DNA, as far as it was read: TGTGCCAGCAGCCTCCGGACTAGCGGGAGCACAGATACG. It is translated as CASSLRTSGSTDT. The full-length CDR3 reads as CASSLRTSGSTDTQYF.

As to this clone: With the read ending 3 residues before the CDR3 end, the germline J gene is used to fill in that end. The genes are TRBV2 and TRBJ2-7, with D possibly TRBD1 on 6 matching bases. Germline V CDR1 and CDR2: SNHLY, FYNNEI. The CDR3 has 14 residues. V was cut by 4 bases and J by 4 bases, with 14 bases left in between. CDR3: CASSVTGHLYEQYF. The sequenced part of the CDR3 DNA is TGTGCCAGCAGTGTAACGGGACACCTTTACGAG. Full variable domain (missing parts from reference TRBV2 and TRBJ2-7): EPEVTQTPSHQVTQMGQEVILRCVPISNHLYFYWYRQILGQKVEFLVSFYNNEISEKSEIFDDQFSVERPDGSNFTLKIRSTKLEDSAMYFCASSVTGHLYEQYFGPGTRLTVT.

This clone has more than one count but fewer than ten. From the germline J gene comes the end of the CDR3, since the read stops 3 residues before it. V and J are TRBV7-2 and TRBJ2-7; 8 nucleotides agree with TRBD2. Trimming cost V 4 bases and J 6 bases; bases outside gene matches: 8. This CDR3 spans 14 amino acids. Germline V CDR1 and CDR2: SGHTA, FQGNSA. The CDR3 bases that were read are TGTGCCAGCAGCTCCGGGACTAGAGTGAGCGAG. It yields the protein CASSSGTRVSE. The entire CDR3 protein is CASSSGTRVSEQYF.

For this clone: Coverage ceases 3 residues before the CDR3 finishes, and the germline J gene fills in the end. The chain links TRBV6-2 or TRBV6-3 to TRBJ2-1; 10 bases line up with TRBD1. J gave up 6 bases and V 0 bases, and 5 bases lay outside the gene matches. Germline V lookup: CDR1 MNHEY, CDR2 SVGEGT. The CDR3 loop spans 16 amino acids. The CDR3 reads CASSYSGTGVGNEQFF. The part of the CDR3 DNA that was read is TGTGCCAGCAGTTACTCCGGGACAGGGGTGGGCAATGAG.

This clone came up many times. The read finishes 3 residues shy of the CDR3 end, and the germline J gene is used to complete it. The chain joins TRBV19 to TRBJ2-1, with TRBD2 matching over 9 bases. This CDR3 is 15 amino acids long. Germline V lookup: CDR1 LNHDA, CDR2 SQIVND (reference sequence). After removal of 3 bases from V and 7 bases from J, the junction contained 7 bases not matched to a gene. The sequenced part of the CDR3 DNA is TGTGCCAGTAGTATTGAGTCAGCGGGAGGAAATGAG. Translating it yields CASSIESAGGNE. The full CDR3 is CASSIESAGGNEQFF.

Remarks on this clone: The read finishes 3 residues shy of the CDR3 end, and the germline J gene is used to complete it. J is TRBJ2-1 and V is TRBV19; possible D gene TRBD1, 6 bases. V was trimmed by 3 bases and J by 1 base, leaving 10 bases between them. CDR1 and CDR2 from the germline V gene are LNHDA and SQIVND (reference sequence). There are 15 residues in the CDR3. The sequenced part of the CDR3 DNA is TGTGCCAGTAGTATTAACAGGGCATCCTACAATGAG. Translated: CASSINRASYNE. The CDR3 reads in full as CASSINRASYNEQFF.

This clone was picked up many times. The CDR3 loop reads CASSRNRDNNQPQHF. The covered CDR3 bases are TGTGCCAGCAGCCGAAACCGGGACAACAATCAGCCC. V and J are TRBV5-5 and TRBJ1-5, with TRBD1 as a possible D gene (6 bases). The read is 3 residues too short to cover the CDR3 end, so that end is filled in from the germline J gene. With 4 bases removed from V and 3 bases from J, the gap between germline ends came to 14 bases. Per germline, CDR1 SGHKS and CDR2 YYEKEE (reference sequence). The CDR3 length is 15 residues.

In its sample, this clone was seen many times. The read ends 3 residues before the CDR3 terminus; that terminus is restored from the germline J gene. This chain connects TRBV7-9 to TRBJ1-1; weak D call: TRBD1 (6 bases). V shed 5 bases and J shed 2 bases, with 12 bases lying between them. Germline lookup yields CDR1 SEHNR and CDR2 FQNEAQ (reference sequence). The CDR3 spans 14 residues. Partial CDR3 DNA: TGTGCCAGCAGCCCTTGGACAGAAAACACTGAA. Translated: CASSPWTENTE. The complete CDR3 reads CASSPWTENTEAFF.

A few counts support this clone. The read gets to within 3 residues of the CDR3 end, and the germline J gene fills in the rest. The chain employs TRBV5-6 and TRBJ2-1; the match to TRBD1 covers 9 bases. Germline lookup yields CDR1 SGHDT and CDR2 YYEEEE. Unmatched junction bases numbered 2, after V lost 2 bases and J lost 2 bases. The CDR3 covers 15 residues. The CDR3 sequence is CASSFWTGAYNEQFF. Partial CDR3 DNA: TGTGCCAGCAGCTTCTGGACAGGGGCCTACAATGAG. The full variable domain, rest sourced from reference TRBV5-6 and TRBJ2-1, is DAGVTQSPTHLIKTRGQQVTLRCSPKSGHDTVSWYQQALGQGPQFIFQYYEEEERQRGNFPDRFSGHQFPNYSSELNVNALLLGDSALYLCASSFWTGAYNEQFFGPGTRLTVL.